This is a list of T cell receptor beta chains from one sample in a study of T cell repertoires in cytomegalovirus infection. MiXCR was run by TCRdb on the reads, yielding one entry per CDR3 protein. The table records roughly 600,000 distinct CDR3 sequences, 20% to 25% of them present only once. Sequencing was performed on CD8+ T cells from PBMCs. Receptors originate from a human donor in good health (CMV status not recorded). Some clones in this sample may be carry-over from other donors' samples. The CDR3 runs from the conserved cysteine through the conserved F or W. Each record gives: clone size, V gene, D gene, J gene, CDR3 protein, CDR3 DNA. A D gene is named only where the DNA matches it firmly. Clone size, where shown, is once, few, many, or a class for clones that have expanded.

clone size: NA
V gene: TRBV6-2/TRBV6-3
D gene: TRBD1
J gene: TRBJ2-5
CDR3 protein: CASRLHRTGGWETQYF
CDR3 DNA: TGTGCCAGCCGTCTGCACCGAACAGGGGGCTGGGAGACCCAGTACTTC

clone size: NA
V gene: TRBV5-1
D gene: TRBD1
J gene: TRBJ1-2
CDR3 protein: CATAGTGAVGYTF
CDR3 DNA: TGCGCCACCGCCGGGACAGGGGCTGTCGGCTACACCTTC

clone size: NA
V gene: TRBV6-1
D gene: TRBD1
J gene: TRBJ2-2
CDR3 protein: CACCLDRPFTGELFF
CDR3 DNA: TGTGCCTGCTGCCTGGACAGGCCGTTCACCGGGGAGCTGTTTTTT

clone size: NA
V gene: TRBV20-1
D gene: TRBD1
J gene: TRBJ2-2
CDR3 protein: CSARWQGDTGELFF
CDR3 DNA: TGCAGTGCTAGATGGCAGGGGGACACCGGGGAGCTGTTTTTT

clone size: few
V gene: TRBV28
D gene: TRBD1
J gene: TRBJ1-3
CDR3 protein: CASRPQGPGNTIYF
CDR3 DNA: TGTGCCAGCAGACCACAGGGGCCCGGAAACACCATATATTTT

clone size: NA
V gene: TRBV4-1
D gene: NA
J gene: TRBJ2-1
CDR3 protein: CTSSQDLYPNEQFF
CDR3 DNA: TGCACCAGCAGCCAAGATCTTTACCCCAATGAGCAGTTCTTC

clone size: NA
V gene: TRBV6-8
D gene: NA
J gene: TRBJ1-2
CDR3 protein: CASSYGSIDYGYTF
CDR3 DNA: TGTGCCAGCAGTTACGGCAGTATAGATTATGGCTACACCTTC

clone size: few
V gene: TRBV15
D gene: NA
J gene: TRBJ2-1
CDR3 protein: CATSKGWGGPDEQFF
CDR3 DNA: TGTGCCACCAGCAAAGGGTGGGGGGGGCCGGATGAGCAGTTCTTC

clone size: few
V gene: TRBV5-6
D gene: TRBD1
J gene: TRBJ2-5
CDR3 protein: CATGQGGETQYF
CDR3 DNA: TGTGCCACTGGACAGGGCGGGGAGACCCAGTACTTC

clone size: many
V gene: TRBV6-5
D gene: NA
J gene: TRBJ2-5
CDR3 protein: CASSPPADQETQYF
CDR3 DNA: TGTGCCAGCAGCCCGCCAGCGGACCAAGAGACCCAGTACTTC

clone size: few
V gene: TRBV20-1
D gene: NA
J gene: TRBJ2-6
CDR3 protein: CSAIVPTPSGANVLTF
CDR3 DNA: TGCAGTGCTATCGTTCCTACTCCGTCTGGGGCCAACGTCCTGACTTTC

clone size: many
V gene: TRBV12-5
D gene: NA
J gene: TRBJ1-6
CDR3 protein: CASGLDHSNSPLHF
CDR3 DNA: TGTGCTAGTGGTTTGGACCACAGTAATTCACCCCTCCACTTT

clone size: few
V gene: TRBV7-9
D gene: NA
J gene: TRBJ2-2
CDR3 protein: CASSASTGELFF
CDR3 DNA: TGTGCCAGCAGCGCCAGCACCGGGGAGCTGTTTTTT

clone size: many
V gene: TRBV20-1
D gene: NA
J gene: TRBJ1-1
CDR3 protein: CSAPVRGSTEAFF
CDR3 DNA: TGCAGTGCGCCAGTTCGGGGAAGTACTGAAGCTTTCTTT

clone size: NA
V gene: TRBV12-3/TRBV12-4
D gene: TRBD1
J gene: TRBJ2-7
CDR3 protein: CASSHGTASEQYF
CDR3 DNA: TGTGCCAGCAGTCATGGGACAGCGAGCGAGCAGTACTTC

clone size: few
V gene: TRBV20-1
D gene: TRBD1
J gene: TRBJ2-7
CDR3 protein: CSASRTGSYEQYF
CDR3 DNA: TGCAGTGCTTCCCGGACAGGGAGCTACGAGCAGTACTTC

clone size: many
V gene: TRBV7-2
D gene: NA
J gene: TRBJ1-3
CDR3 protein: CASSSTGNKPGNTIYF
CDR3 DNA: TGTGCCAGCAGCTCAACAGGAAACAAACCTGGAAACACCATATATTTT

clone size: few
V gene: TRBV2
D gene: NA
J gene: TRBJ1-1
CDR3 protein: CASEVGTPEAFF
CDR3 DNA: TGTGCCAGCGAAGTAGGGACACCTGAAGCTTTCTTT

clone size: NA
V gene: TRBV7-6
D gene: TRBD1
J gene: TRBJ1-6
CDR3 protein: CASSSDRASNSPLHF
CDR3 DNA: TGTGCCAGCAGCTCGGACAGGGCAAGTAATTCACCCCTCCACTTT

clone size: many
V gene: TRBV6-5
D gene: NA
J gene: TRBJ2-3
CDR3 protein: CASSPNLWDTQYF
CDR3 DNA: TGTGCCAGCAGCCCCAATCTGTGGGATACGCAGTATTTT

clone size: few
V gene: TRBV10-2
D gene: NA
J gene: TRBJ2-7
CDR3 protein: CASSNLPYEQYF
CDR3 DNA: TGCGCCAGCAGTAACTTACCCTACGAGCAGTACTTC

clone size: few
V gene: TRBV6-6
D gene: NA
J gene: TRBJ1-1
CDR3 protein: CASIIWGGTEAFF
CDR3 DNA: TGTGCCAGCATTATATGGGGAGGGACTGAAGCTTTCTTT

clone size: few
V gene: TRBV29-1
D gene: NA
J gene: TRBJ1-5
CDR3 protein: CSVGGEPNQPQHF
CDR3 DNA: TGCAGCGTTGGGGGAGAACCCAATCAGCCCCAGCATTTT

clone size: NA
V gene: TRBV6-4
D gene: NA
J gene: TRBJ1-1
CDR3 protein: CASSEGRMNTEAFF
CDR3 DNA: TGTGCCAGCAGTGAAGGCAGAATGAACACTGAAGCTTTCTTT

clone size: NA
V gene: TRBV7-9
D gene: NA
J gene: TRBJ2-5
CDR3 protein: CASSPLDGQETQYF
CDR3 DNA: TGTGCCAGCAGCCCGTTAGACGGACAAGAGACCCAGTACTTC

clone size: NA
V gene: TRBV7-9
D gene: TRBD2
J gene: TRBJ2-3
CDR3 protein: CASSLELAGPRTDTQYF
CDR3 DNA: TGTGCCAGCAGCTTAGAACTAGCGGGGCCTCGCACAGATACGCAGTATTTT

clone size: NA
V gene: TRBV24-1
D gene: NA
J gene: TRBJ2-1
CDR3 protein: CATSDVPRTGGGTPSYNEQFF
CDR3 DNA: TGTGCCACCAGTGATGTACCTCGGACGGGAGGAGGGACACCTTCCTACAATGAGCAGTTCTTC

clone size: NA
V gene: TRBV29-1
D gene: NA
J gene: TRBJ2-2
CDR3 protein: CSVCEGRGELFF
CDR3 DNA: TGCAGCGTTTGTGAAGGGAGGGGGGAGCTGTTTTTT

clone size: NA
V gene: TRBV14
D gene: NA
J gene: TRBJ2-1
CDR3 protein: CASSHPGSGSYNEQFF
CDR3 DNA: TGTGCCAGCAGCCACCCGGGGTCAGGGTCCTACAATGAGCAGTTCTTC

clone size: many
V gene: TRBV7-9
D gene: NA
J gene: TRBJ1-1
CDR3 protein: CASSLLTTEAFF
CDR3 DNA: TGTGCCAGCAGCTTACTGACGACCGAAGCTTTCTTT

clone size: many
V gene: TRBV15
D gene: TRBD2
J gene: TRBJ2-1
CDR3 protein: CATRASGGPSSYNEQFF
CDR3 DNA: TGTGCCACCAGAGCTAGCGGGGGGCCTAGCTCCTACAATGAGCAGTTCTTC

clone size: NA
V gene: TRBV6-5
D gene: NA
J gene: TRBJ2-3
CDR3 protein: CASSTTFKDTQYF
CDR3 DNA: TGTGCCAGCAGTACCACCTTTAAGGATACGCAGTATTTT

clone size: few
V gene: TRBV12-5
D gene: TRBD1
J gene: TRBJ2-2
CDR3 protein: CASGQGAGELFF
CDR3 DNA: TGTGCTAGTGGGCAGGGGGCCGGGGAGCTGTTTTTT

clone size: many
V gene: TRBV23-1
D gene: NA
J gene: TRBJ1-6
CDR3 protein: CASSQSNRDSPLHF
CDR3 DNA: TGCGCCAGCAGTCAATCGAACCGCGATTCACCCCTCCACTTT

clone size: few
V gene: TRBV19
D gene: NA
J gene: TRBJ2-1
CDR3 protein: CASSIVVTPVDEQFF
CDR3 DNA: TGTGCCAGTAGTATCGTGGTGACGCCAGTCGATGAGCAGTTCTTC

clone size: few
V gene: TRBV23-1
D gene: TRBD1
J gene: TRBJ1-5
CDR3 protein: CASSPSIGQADSNQPQHF
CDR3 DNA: TGCGCCAGCAGTCCCTCAATCGGACAGGCCGATAGCAATCAGCCCCAGCATTTT

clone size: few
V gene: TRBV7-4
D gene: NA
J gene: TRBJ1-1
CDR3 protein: CASSPLPAALNTEAFF
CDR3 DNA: TGTGCCAGCAGTCCCCTTCCGGCAGCTCTAAACACTGAAGCTTTCTTT